A selection of T cell receptor beta chains follows, all from one sample in a study of T cells after yellow fever vaccination. TCRdb ran MiXCR on the 5' RACE reads and lists one entry per CDR3 protein. The sample has 300,000 to 350,000 distinct CDR3 sequences, 3.5% to 4.5% seen once. The material sequenced was PBMCs, taken 15 days after the yellow fever booster vaccination. These TCRs come from a man aged 18 to 30 who received the YFV17D yellow fever vaccine. The CDR3 runs from the conserved cysteine through the conserved F or W. D genes are given only for firm matches. Not all rows give a size; the values are once, few, many and, for expanded clones, a class.

J | size | D | V | DNA | CDR3
TRBJ2-2 | - | - | TRBV12-5 | TGTGCTAGCCTCGGGTCTTGGACCGGGGAGCTGTTTTTT | CASLGSWTGELFF
TRBJ1-1 | many | - | TRBV5-1 | TGCGCCAGCAGCTTGTGGGGGAAGACTGAAGCTTTCTTT | CASSLWGKTEAFF
TRBJ2-3 | many | - | TRBV28 | TGTGCCAGCACGGGTCGCACAGATACGCAGTATTTT | CASTGRTDTQYF
TRBJ2-7 | - | - | TRBV7-4 | TGTGCCAGCAGCTTTGTTGGTGGGGTAGCCCGCCGGCAGCAGTACTTC | CASSFVGGVARRQQYF
TRBJ2-5 | few | TRBD2 | TRBV6-6 | TGTGCCAGCAGTTACTCGATTTTAGGGGAGGGGACCCAGTACTTC | CASSYSILGEGTQYF
TRBJ2-3 | few | TRBD1 | TRBV28 | TGTGCCAGCAGTTCAGGACAGGGGGTTTTGGATACGCAGTATTTT | CASSSGQGVLDTQYF
TRBJ1-2 | few | - | TRBV5-1 | TGCGCCAGCAGCTTGGCCGGGGGACACTCTAAAGGCTACACCTTC | CASSLAGGHSKGYTF
TRBJ2-3 | - | - | TRBV27 | TGTGCCAGCAGTTTCACGTGGGCAGATACGCAGTATTTT | CASSFTWADTQYF
TRBJ1-1 | - | - | TRBV7-2 | TGTGCCAGCTGCTTAAACCAAGCGGACACTGAAGCTTTCTTT | CASCLNQADTEAFF
TRBJ1-2 | - | - | TRBV25-1 | TGTGCCAGCGGACGAGGGAACTATGGCTACACCTTC | CASGRGNYGYTF
TRBJ1-1 | few | - | TRBV6-5 | TGTGCCAGCAGTTACGACGGGGGGCGGAGGAACACTGAAGCTTTCTTT | CASSYDGGRRNTEAFF
TRBJ2-3 | few | - | TRBV7-2 | TGTGCCAGCAGCTTAAACGGGGCGGTCAGCACAGATACGCAGTATTTT | CASSLNGAVSTDTQYF
TRBJ2-5 | - | TRBD2 | TRBV12-3/TRBV12-4 | TGTGCCAGCAGTTTAGGGACTAGCGGCCCGATGACCCAGTACTTC | CASSLGTSGPMTQYF
TRBJ1-1 | many | - | TRBV7-2 | TGTGCCAGCAGCTCCCCGGACACTGAAGCTTTCTTT | CASSSPDTEAFF
TRBJ1-6 | few | - | TRBV7-2 | TGTGCCAGCAGCGTCAGGGTGAGCTCCTATAATTCACCCCTCCACTTT | CASSVRVSSYNSPLHF